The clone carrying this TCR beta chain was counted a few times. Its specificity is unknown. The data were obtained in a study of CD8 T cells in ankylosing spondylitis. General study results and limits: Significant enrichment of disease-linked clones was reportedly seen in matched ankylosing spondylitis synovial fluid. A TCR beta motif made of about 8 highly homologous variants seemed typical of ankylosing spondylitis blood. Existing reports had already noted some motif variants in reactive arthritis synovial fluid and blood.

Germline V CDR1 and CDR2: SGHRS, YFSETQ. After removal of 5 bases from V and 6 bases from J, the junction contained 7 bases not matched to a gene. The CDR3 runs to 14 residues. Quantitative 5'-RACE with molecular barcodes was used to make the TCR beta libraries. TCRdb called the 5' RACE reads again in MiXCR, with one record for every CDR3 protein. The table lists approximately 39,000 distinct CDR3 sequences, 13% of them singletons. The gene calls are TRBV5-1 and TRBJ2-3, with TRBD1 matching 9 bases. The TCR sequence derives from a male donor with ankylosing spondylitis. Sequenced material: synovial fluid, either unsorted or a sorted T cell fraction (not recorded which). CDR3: CASRWTGARDTQYF. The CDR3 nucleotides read TGCGCCAGCAGATGGACAGGGGCGCGGGATACGCAGTATTTT. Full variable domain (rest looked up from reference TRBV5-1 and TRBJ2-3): KAGVTQTPRYLIKTRGQQVTLSCSPISGHRSVSWYQQTPGQGLQFLFEYFSETQRNKGNFPGRFSGRQFSNSRSEMNVSTLELGDSALYLCASRWTGARDTQYFGPGTRLTVL.